This TCR beta chain is drawn from a study of blood T cell repertoires in COVID-19. Study context: Both acute and convalescent COVID-19 samples were obtained from the United States, Italy and Spain. Sample material is recorded as cDNA or gDNA derived from T cells, B-cell-depleted T cells, or PBMCs.

The authors' processing: Reference gene primer amplification yielded estimated nucleated cell counts. The table came from immunoSEQ multiplex PCR; TCRdb's copy has only in-frame clones and leaves some out. V and J calls and clone size come straight from that table; D and trimming were deduced from the DNA. The table records 400,000 or so clones, roughly 90% of them present only once. The CDR3 totals 12 residues. Germline values: CDR1 SQVTM, CDR2 ANQGSEA. Between the trimmed V and J ends, which lost 4 bases and 4 bases, there was a span of 7 bases. The Seattle patients, enrolled during active infection, were followed longitudinally.

The sequence was collected from a man younger than 35 with COVID-19, enrolled during active disease. V is TRBV29-1 and J is TRBJ2-2; unclear D gene. Input material: peripheral blood. Written as DNA, the CDR3 is TGCAGCGTTGTTTCGAGCACCGGGGAGCTGTTTTTT. Protein: CSVVSSTGELFF.